This T cell receptor (beta chain) was observed in a study of blood T cell repertoires in COVID-19. In the study overall: Sources were T cells, B-cell-depleted T cells, or PBMCs; the material itself was cDNA or gDNA.

V was pared by 5 bases and J by 5 bases, with 5 bases of the junction left unmatched. The CDR3 covers 14 residues. Germline V gene sequence: CDR1 MNHEY, CDR2 SMNVEV (reference sequence). TCRdb's copy holds only in-frame clones and misses some; the assay was immunoSEQ multiplex PCR. Of under 150,000 clones in the sample, 85% to 90% were seen once. The receptor was isolated from a man between 65 and 85 years old with active COVID-19. The chain couples TRBV27 to TRBJ1-4, with 7 bases that match TRBD1. Specimen: peripheral blood. The CDR3 sequence: CASSTQGGNEKLFF. The CDR3 bases are TGTGCCAGCAGTACGCAGGGGGGCAATGAAAAACTGTTTTTT. The full variable domain, with the rest looked up from reference TRBV27 and TRBJ1-4, is EAQVTQNPRYLITVTGKKLTVTCSQNMNHEYMSWYRQDPGLGLRQIYYSMNVEVTDKGDVPEGYKVSRKEKRNFPLILESPSPNQTSLYFCASSTQGGNEKLFFGSGTQLSVL.